There are many counts of the clone carrying this TCR beta chain. Antigen unknown. These data are taken from a study of molecular identifiers for immune sequencing clone quantification. Overall study findings and caveats: Over 99% of CMV-specific effector molecules, but under 1% of naive ones, were in clones above 20 copies.

Trimming took off 0 bases at V and 5 bases at J, with 13 bases between the two ends. CDR3 length: 15 residues. From germline, CDR1 is DFQATT and CDR2 SNEGSKA (reference sequence). TCRdb reanalysed the PCR reads using MiXCR and keeps one entry per CDR3 protein. This table holds about 640,000 distinct CDR3 sequences, approximately 20% found once. The receptor comes from a human donor in good health. Some libraries in this study had Jurkat cell RNA spiked in. The V and J genes are TRBV20-1 and TRBJ1-4; no clear D. Sequencing was performed on naive CD8+ T cells from blood, with Jurkat cell RNA spiked in. Subset noted: FACS-sorted CD8+CD4-CCR7+CD45RA+ naive T cells. CDR3 sequence (DNA): TGCAGTGCTAGAGATTGGCGGGGTTCGAATGAAAAACTGTTTTTT. Residues: CSARDWRGSNEKLFF.